A single sample is the source of the 25 T cell receptor beta chains below, sequenced in a study of regulatory dendritic cells for organ transplantation (dated by TCRdb to about 2017). The method was the immunoSEQ multiplex PCR assay. The table was pulled from immuneACCESS by TCRdb, which kept in-frame rearrangements only. Such tables lose some clones; where checked, under half of the loss comes from unresolved V genes, and the rest has no known cause. In this sample the table shows 25,000 to 30,000 clones, roughly four fifths of which occur a single time. 0.08% to 0.11% of the sample is taken by the ten largest. Sequenced sample: naive CD4+ T cells from blood. The sample's cell subset or site label, in plain terms: CD45RA+ naive T cells. The source of these receptors is a human donor in good health.

The chain has TRBV18 and TRBJ2-5, with a tentative D call TRBD2 (6 bases). Per the germline V gene, CDR1 is KGHSH and CDR2 is LQKENI. The CDR3 runs to 14 residues. Trimming shortened V by 5 bases and J by 2 bases, and 12 bases separated the two germline ends. The CDR3 bases are TGTGCCAGCTCAGCGCTAGCGCAACAAGAGACCCAGTACTTC. Encoded protein: CASSALAQQETQYF.

The chain links TRBV5-1 to TRBJ1-3, with 7 bases identical to TRBD1. V dropped 4 bases and J dropped 2; count of bases not matched to a gene: 3. This CDR3 has 14 amino acids. CDR1 is SGHRS and CDR2 is YFSETQ in the germline V gene. CDR3 DNA sequence: TGCGCCAGCAGCGATGACAGGGCTGGAAACACCATATATTTT. Protein product: CASSDDRAGNTIYF.

The V call is TRBV9, the J call TRBJ1-3, with D perhaps TRBD1 (6 bases). This CDR3 region has 16 residues. Trimming took off 4 bases at V and 1 base at J, with 15 bases between the two ends. Per the germline V gene, CDR1 is SGDLS and CDR2 is YYNGEE. The CDR3 DNA is TGTGCCAGCAGCCGAGGGGGATCGGGTTCTGGAAACACCATATATTTT. Translation: CASSRGGSGSGNTIYF.

V is TRBV5-6 and J is TRBJ2-7; 8 bases are shared with TRBD1. V shed 0 bases and J 3 bases; nucleotides not matched to a gene: 2. The CDR3 length is 14 residues. The V gene's germline CDR1 is SGHDT and CDR2 YYEEEE. CDR3 DNA: TGTGCCAGCAGCTTGGCGGACAGGGACTACGAGCAGTACTTC. It specifies CASSLADRDYEQYF.

This rearrangement joins TRBV4-3 to TRBJ1-4, with D unclear. CDR1 is LGHNA and CDR2 is YSLEER in the germline V gene. The V gene lost 0 bases and the J gene lost 0 bases, with 8 bases spanning the gap. The CDR3 runs 16 residues. The CDR3 nucleotides are TGCGCCAGCAGCCAAGAACTAGGTACAACTAATGAAAAACTGTTTTTT. Protein: CASSQELGTTNEKLFF.

Written as DNA, the CDR3 is TGTGCCAGCACCACACAGGGGGCTGTGGAGACCCAGTACTTC. This translates into CASTTQGAVETQYF. The chain employs TRBV2 and TRBJ2-5; 9 nucleotides match TRBD1. The CDR3 length is 14 residues. Germline V lookup: CDR1 SNHLY, CDR2 FYNNEI. The V segment lost 7 bases and the J segment 5 bases; nucleotides outside the gene matches: 8.

The CDR3 DNA reads as TGTGCCAGCAGCTTAGATGGCCAGCCCCAGCATTTT. As protein: CASSLDGQPQHF. The genes are TRBV7-2 and TRBJ1-5, with D uncertain. The germline V gene has CDR1 SGHTA and CDR2 FQGNSA. V shed 1 base and J shed 7 bases, with 5 bases lying between them. There are 12 residues in the CDR3.

This chain joins TRBV19 and TRBJ2-3; TRBD2 aligns across 8 bases. V shed 5 bases, J shed 2 bases, and the junction held 3 bases outside the gene matches. Germline V CDR1 and CDR2: LNHDA, SQIVND (reference sequence). The CDR3 runs to 14 residues. In nucleotides, the CDR3 is TGTGCCAGTAGTGAGCGGGGGATCACAGATACGCAGTATTTT. Translated, it gives CASSERGITDTQYF.

This chain links TRBV7-2 with TRBJ2-3; a possible D gene is TRBD2 (5 bases). This CDR3 spans 14 amino acids. Looked up from germline, CDR1 is SGHTA and CDR2 is FQGNSA. Trimming took off 5 bases at V and 4 bases at J, with 13 bases between the two ends. The CDR3 sequence: CASSLRGRADTQYF. Here the CDR3 DNA reads TGTGCCAGCAGCCTCCGGGGTAGAGCAGATACGCAGTATTTT.

The V call is TRBV6-5, the J call TRBJ1-2; weak D call: TRBD1 (5 bases). The CDR3 runs 12 residues. Trimming shortened V by 0 bases and J by 8 bases, and 7 bases separated the two germline ends. Per the germline V gene, CDR1 is MNHEY and CDR2 is SVGAGI. The chain's CDR3 is CASSYSQGGYTF. The DNA of the CDR3 is TGTGCCAGCAGTTACTCTCAGGGCGGCTACACCTTC.

The rearrangement joins TRBV19 to TRBJ2-1; 15 nucleotides align to TRBD2. Germline CDR1 is LNHDA and CDR2 is SQIVND (reference sequence). This CDR3 spans 18 amino acids. V shed 1 base and J 2 bases; nucleotides not matched to a gene: 3. CDR3 nucleotide sequence: TGTGCCAGTAGTATAGGGACTAGCGGGGGGGCCCCCTACAATGAGCAGTTCTTC. Its translation is CASSIGTSGGAPYNEQFF.

This chain joins TRBV2 and TRBJ2-5; D remains unclear. Germline CDR1 SNHLY, CDR2 FYNNEI. V lost 6 bases and J lost 0, with 11 bases in between. This CDR3 comprises 14 residues. CDR3 in amino acids: CASSGPRYQETQYF. DNA of the CDR3: TGTGCCAGCAGCGGTCCCCGATACCAAGAGACCCAGTACTTC.

The V and J genes are TRBV19 and TRBJ1-5, with TRBD1 matching over 9 bases. Germline V gene lookup returns CDR1 LNHDA and CDR2 SQIVND (reference sequence). This CDR3 has 16 residues. V shed 10 bases and J 2 bases; nucleotides not matched to a gene: 12. The CDR3 DNA sequence: TGTGCCACCTCCGGACAGGGGAAAAGCGGCAATCAGCCCCAGCATTTT. Residues: CATSGQGKSGNQPQHF.

J is TRBJ2-7 and V is TRBV21-1; the table's D call, TRBD1, was not checked against the DNA. TRBV21-1 is classified as a pseudogene. The CDR3 extends over 16 amino acids. CDR3: CASSKAYSGAGYEQYF. The CDR3 coding sequence is TGTGCCAGCAGCAAAGCGTATTCAGGGGCGGGCTACGAGCAGTACTTC.

The chain links TRBV27 to TRBJ2-5, with 8 bases fitting TRBD2. The J call may be in error: the DNA end matches TRBJ2-7 better. Germline CDR1 MNHEY, CDR2 SMNVEV (reference sequence). The CDR3 is 14 amino acids. For the CDR3, the DNA is TGTGCCAGCAGTCCCCGGGAGGGTAGGGTCGAGCAGTACTTC. Encoded protein: CASSPREGRVEQYF.

The gene calls are TRBV9 and TRBJ2-7; 9 bases are shared with TRBD2. The germline V gene has CDR1 SGDLS and CDR2 YYNGEE. The CDR3 covers 14 residues. J was trimmed by 2 bases and V by 4 bases; bases with no gene match: 4. As DNA, the CDR3 is TGTGCCAGCAGCTATAGCGGGGGTCCCTACGAGCAGTACTTC. This translates into CASSYSGGPYEQYF. Full variable domain (outside the CDR3, taken from reference TRBV9 and TRBJ2-7): DSGVTQTPKHLITATGQRVTLRCSPRSGDLSVYWYQQSLDQGLQFLIQYYNGEERAKGNILERFSAQQFPDLHSELNLSSLELGDSALYFCASSYSGGPYEQYFGPGTRLTVT.

This clone was seen once. V is TRBV27 and J is TRBJ2-2, with D possibly being TRBD1 (5 bases). Looked up from germline, CDR1 is MNHEY and CDR2 is SMNVEV (reference sequence). The CDR3 totals 16 residues. Between the trimmed V and J ends, which lost 7 bases and 1 base, there was a span of 16 bases. The CDR3 is CASTKGPLGNTGELFF. The CDR3, as DNA: TGTGCCAGCACCAAGGGGCCTCTAGGGAACACCGGGGAGCTGTTTTTT.

In its sample, this clone was seen a few times. The genes are TRBV5-1 and TRBJ2-7, with a tentative D call TRBD2 (6 bases). In germline, CDR1 is SGHRS, CDR2 YFSETQ. With 0 bases removed from V and 7 bases from J, the gap between germline ends came to 11 bases. The CDR3 is made up of 13 amino acids. The CDR3 is CASSLVEGREQYF. CDR3 DNA sequence: TGCGCCAGCAGCTTGGTGGAGGGGAGAGAGCAGTACTTC.

The genes are TRBV9 and TRBJ2-1; the match to TRBD2 covers 7 bases. The junction had 4 bases not matched to a gene; V was cut back by 1 base and J by 3 bases. This CDR3 has 15 amino acids. Germline assignment: CDR1 SGDLS and CDR2 YYNGEE. The CDR3, as DNA: TGTGCCAGCAGCGTAAGTGGGGGGGTCTACAATGAGCAGTTCTTC. Its translation is CASSVSGGVYNEQFF.

The chain has TRBV6-6 and TRBJ2-2, with D tentatively TRBD1 (6 bases). CDR1 MNHNY and CDR2 SVGAGI come from the germline V gene (reference sequence). The CDR3 spans 13 residues. The ends were cut back, 8 bases at V and 3 bases at J, with 10 bases in the middle. DNA of the CDR3: TGTGCCAGCTCAGGGGTCCACACCGGGGAGCTGTTTTTT. Its translation: CASSGVHTGELFF.

The chain carries TRBV11-3 and TRBJ1-6; unclear D gene. V was cut by 5 bases and J by 0 bases, with 11 bases left in between. Germline V lookup: CDR1 SGHNT, CDR2 YENEEA. This CDR3 has 16 residues. The CDR3 reads CASSQQFSSYNSPLHF. The CDR3 DNA follows: TGTGCCAGCAGCCAACAGTTTAGCTCCTATAATTCACCCCTCCACTTT.

This sequence joins TRBV7-2 and TRBJ2-5; 11 bases are shared with TRBD2. The junction had 2 bases not matched to a gene; V was cut back by 5 bases and J by 3 bases. This CDR3 is 14 amino acids long. Germline loops: CDR1 SGHTA, CDR2 FQGNSA. The chain's CDR3 is CASSPTSGKETQYF. Here the CDR3 DNA reads TGTGCCAGCAGCCCGACTAGCGGGAAAGAGACCCAGTACTTC.

J is TRBJ1-2 and V is TRBV6-6; no definite D call. This CDR3 is built from 14 residues. The V end was cut by 4 bases, the J end by 7 bases, with 16 bases between. CDR1 MNHNY and CDR2 SVGAGI come from the germline V gene (reference sequence). In DNA form, the CDR3 reads TGTGCCAGCAGTTCTCCGGGGAAAGAGGGTGGCTACACCTTC. Residues: CASSSPGKEGGYTF.

V is TRBV5-4 and J is TRBJ1-1; 7 bases fit TRBD1. The CDR3 contains 15 residues. The germline gives CDR1 SGHNT, CDR2 YYREEE (reference sequence). V shed 4 bases, J shed 5 bases, and the junction held 11 bases outside the gene matches. The DNA of the CDR3 is TGTGCCAGCAGCACACCTGCGACAGGGAGAACTGAAGCTTTCTTT. Encoded protein: CASSTPATGRTEAFF.

This chain connects TRBV5-1 to TRBJ1-1; 8 positions agree with TRBD1. CDR3 length: 16 amino acids. The germline V gene encodes CDR1 SGHRS and CDR2 YFSETQ. The junction had 10 bases not matched to a gene; V was cut back by 4 bases and J by 2 bases. The CDR3 here is CASSPTGGQVNTEAFF. For the CDR3, the DNA is TGCGCCAGCAGCCCGACGGGGGGACAGGTTAACACTGAAGCTTTCTTT.